This TCR beta chain was retrieved from a study of shared clonotypes between healthy human individuals. Across several immunoSEQ plates, the genomic DNA of each subset was split evenly. This table comes from immunoSEQ multiplex PCR, and its TCRdb copy is limited to in-frame clones, with some not included. Counted here are 600,000 to 800,000 clones, 72% occurring once; the ten biggest clones make up approximately 1.8%. CDR1 is MNHEY, CDR2 SVGAGI, per germline. The CDR3 sequence is 16 residues long. J lost 1 base, V lost 2 bases, and 5 bases had no gene match. Sample: memory CD4+ T cells sorted from blood. Subset denoted: CD45RA-negative fraction. V usage is TRBV6-5 and J usage is TRBJ2-5; 9 positions agree with TRBD2. This TCR came from a woman in her twenties or thirties in good health. The CDR3 DNA reads as TGTGCCAGCAGTTACGATCCTAGCGGGACCCAAGAGACCCAGTACTTC. Amino acids: CASSYDPSGTQETQYF.